This TCR beta chain was recorded in a study of shared clonotypes between healthy human individuals. Whole-study context: Contributing individuals were two females and three males aged 18 to 49.

Genomic DNA of every subset was divided equally among multiple immunoSEQ plates. Using immunoSEQ multiplex PCR, the repertoire was profiled, and TCRdb retains in-frame clones only, with some absent. Here the sample spans about 870,000 clones, over 90% being singletons. CD45RO-negative, CCR7-positively selected cells formed the naive CD8 fraction, excluding terminally differentiated effector memory CD45RA+ cells. The V end was cut by 2 bases, the J end by 0 bases, with 11 bases between. The germline gives CDR1 MGHRA, CDR2 YSYEKL. CDR3 length: 15 residues. This sequence was found in a man aged 25 to 40 in good health. Sample: naive CD8+ T cells sorted from blood. The chain has TRBV4-1 and TRBJ2-7; possibly TRBD1 for D (6 bases). CDR3 nucleotide sequence: TGCGCCAGCAGCCAACAACAGGGCAACTCCTACGAGCAGTACTTC. Translation: CASSQQQGNSYEQYF.